The following is a TCR beta chain sequence with its context. It lacks a known antigen. No base quality values were provided; no much bigger clone lies one nucleotide off. V trim: 5 bases; J trim: 7 bases; unmatched bases: 7. The germline V gene encodes CDR1 MNHEY and CDR2 SVGAGI. From the cysteine through the phenylalanine, the CDR3 covers 14 amino acids. Just the 42-base CDR3 DNA is kept, in frame starting at base 1. In total, 500 to 700 healthy bone marrow donors made up the cohort. All cohort members were sampled while nominally healthy, although unrecorded immune exposures were likely present. The donor tested CMV seronegative, placing the donor among the 350 to 400 seronegative members of the cohort. A peripheral blood sample was provided by each donor, and peripheral blood mononuclear cells were used for TCR beta sequencing. The Qiagen DNeasy Blood Extraction Kit was used to extract genomic DNA from the blood cell samples.

Libraries were constructed by the immunoSEQ multiplex PCR assay. For the multiplex PCR, a mixture combining 60 forward primers for TCR Vbeta segments and 13 reverse primers for TCR Jbeta segments was used. Amplification of the CDR3 region of rearranged TCR beta genes was performed with a multiplex PCR assay on genomic DNA. Amplified TCR beta libraries were sequenced as 87-base-pair reads on the Illumina HiSeq System. Concerning the study's data processing: A later analysis tallied around 87 million unique TCR beta chains across the 640 or so repertoires, and some 10 million of those chains were shared by two or more donors. A nearest-neighbor algorithm error-corrected the raw reads and collapsed the reads into unique sequences, merging closely related sequences to remove PCR and sequencing errors. Alignment of CDR3 sequences to IMGT reference sequences was used to assign V, D and J gene segments. Each retained sequence needed at least a six-nucleotide match to both a V gene segment and a J gene segment. A rearrangement counted as productive if the CDR3 had no stop codons and remained in frame with V and J, and every other rearrangement counted as non-productive. Following IMGT convention, CDR3 was defined as the stretch from the second conserved V-encoded cysteine up to the conserved J-encoded phenylalanine. In an earlier analysis of around 570 of the donors, sequences lacking an unambiguous match to a single V gene segment were excluded. An earlier analysis of some 500 of the donors classified V segments as functional when productive rearrangements were above 56.7% and as segregating when the standard deviation between donors was above 5%. A statistical classification framework was developed to diagnose cytomegalovirus status using the catalog of TCR beta chain sequences. In a later analysis, V and J genes were assigned by comparing TCR nucleotide sequences against IMGT/GENE-DB human TR gene sequences. In a later analysis, CDR3 sequences and most-parsimonious VDJ recombination scenarios were assigned using the TCRdist pipeline. A later analysis defined each TCR beta chain by its CDR3 amino acid sequence plus V-gene family, and excluded reads lacking a unique V-gene family. To address suspected cross-contamination and a sequencing artifact, a later analysis removed a few hundred highly shared, low-generation-probability nucleotide sequences. In a later analysis, a clonal expansion index for each public chain was calculated from normalized within-repertoire ranks of inferred template counts. In a later analysis, generation probabilities were computed with a VDJ recombination model fitted to out-of-frame rearrangements, and the resulting probabilities were checked against IGoR. Hypergeometric tests were used in a later analysis to score TCR-TCR, TCR-HLA and TCR-CMV co-occurrence, with a repertoire-size bias correction applied to the TCR pairs. False discovery rates were estimated in a later analysis by permuting HLA or CMV assignments 20 times. A later analysis grouped co-occurring TCRs with DBSCAN, adding TCRdist sequence similarity when clustering within HLA-allele-positive subsets. Co-occurrence clustering excluded repertoires with fewer than 30,000 or more than 120,000 public chains, plus five with anomalous nucleotide sharing. Imported from immuneACCESS, the table was reduced by TCRdb to in-frame sequences with V and J called. These copies leave out some clones; in studies compared against another copy, an unresolved V gene accounts for under half, and the cause of the remainder is not known. Clone size and V and J calls were adopted from that table, with D and trimming inferred from the DNA. Present in this sample are 150,000 to 200,000 clones, more than 70% of which were seen just once. The ten largest clones represent approximately 1% of the sample.

This specimen comes from a study of cytomegalovirus exposure and HLA in healthy donors (dated by TCRdb to 2015 to 2018). A note on the overall study: An earlier analysis of around 600 of the donors reported 250 to 350 Gb of sequence data and some 120 million unique TCR beta sequences from 150 million to 200 million T cells. An early release that covered some 630 HLA-typed donors contained about 300 gigabases of sequencing data and 75 million to 100 million unique TCR sequences. Of the roughly 420 genotyped donors, approximately 81% were placed in the genetic ancestry cluster associated with self-reported Caucasian donors. The study aimed to test whether cataloging public T cell receptors could reveal signatures of past pathogen exposure. Using immunosequencing, the study profiled T cell repertoires from fewer than 850 subjects and related those repertoires to cytomegalovirus serostatus. A separate validation cohort of roughly 110 different subjects was used in addition to the roughly 640-subject first cohort. To predict cytomegalovirus infection status, the study combined high-throughput TCR immunosequencing, statistical association of individual TCRs with disease status, and machine learning. A later analysis re-examined previously published TCR beta repertoires from more than 600 donors and added high-resolution HLA genotyping to investigate patterns of TCR occurrence. The later analysis used no new phenotypic data to find candidate immune exposures, relying instead on TCR beta sequences and their occurrence across donors. In an earlier analysis of 587 of the donors, high-throughput TCR beta sequencing was used to judge whether each TCR beta V gene segment behaved as functional or pseudogenic. Alongside the repertoire data, information on donor age, sex, ethnicity and CMV serostatus was compiled. A later genetic analysis took genome-wide SNP genotypes for about 55% of the 666 donors and used that subset as a discovery cohort. Every repertoire in the discovery cohort had been generated on one and the same sequencing platform. HLA typing covered class I and class II loci at four-digit resolution. Typing coverage differed by locus: A, B, C, DRB1 and DQB1 were typed in about 620-630 donors, DQA1 in 522, DPA1 in around 610, and DPB1 in roughly 470. About five DR-DQ haplotypes were treated as single units for association and clustering because of strong linkage in the cohort. Across approximately 400 genotyped donors of the cohort, an average of roughly 250,000 unique TCR beta nucleotide sequences per donor were sequenced, and roughly 18% of those sequences were non-productive. Overall study results and their limits: Because HLA typing was missing for some donors at each locus, association tests included only the typed subset. Only TCR beta chains were sequenced in this cohort, and the absence of alpha or paired-chain data limited detectable features. Most TCR sequences were seen in very few donors, while some public TCRs were found in many individuals. Because counts were too low, roughly 17 rarely observed V segments, including chromosome 9 orphons, were left out of the earlier analysis of a few hundred of the donors. V-gene and J-gene trimming of TCR beta chains was associated with a missense DCLRE1C variant in a later genetic analysis, and the association was replicated in an independent cohort. Linkage disequilibrium might explain the correlated functional status among segregating V segments, but an unknown experimental factor could not be excluded. Assigning TCR associations to individual alleles was difficult when HLA alleles, especially DR and DQ, strongly co-occurred. A further reported finding was that TCR beta sequences accurately predicted the HLA-A and HLA-B alleles for most subjects in the first cohort. According to a later genetic analysis, donors in an Asian-associated ancestry cluster had fewer N-insertions in productive TCRs than the roughly 670-donor mean. In a later analysis, HLA-associated TCR beta chains showed more clonal expansion and lower generation probabilities than non-associated chains that were equally common. The 87-base-pair reads could not distinguish some IMGT-functional V segments, including TRBV6-2 and TRBV6-3, so those segments were excluded. In a later analysis, several top co-occurrence clusters were reported to appear linked to parvovirus B19, influenza, CMV and Epstein-Barr virus. A later analysis associated 16,951 TCR beta sequences with specific HLA alleles at a false discovery rate of 0.05. Roughly uniform sequencing depth across donors was assumed in presence/absence analyses, although this assumption may not hold. According to the authors, the approach could potentially be generalized to other disease states and immunological phenotypes. Immune exposure information for the cohort was limited to CMV serostatus. In vitro tests confirmed that three of the cytomegalovirus-associated TCR beta chains recognize cytomegalovirus antigens. A later analysis found that most CMV-associated TCR beta chains appeared HLA-restricted, with HLA associations seemingly driven largely by CMV exposure. An earlier analysis of several hundred of the donors showed that most TCR beta V segments appeared in productive rearrangements either about 87% or about 30% of the time, which broadly matched IMGT annotations. The classifier was reported to diagnose cytomegalovirus status with high specificity and sensitivity in both the original and validation cohorts. The study listed 164 TCR beta chains as associated with cytomegalovirus. In a later analysis, TCR association rates were found to vary across HLA loci, with the most associated TCRs seen for DRB1 alleles and the fewest for HLA-C alleles. The sequencing pipeline was judged likely to have produced a cluster of highly shared sequence variants as a technical artifact.

Material for sequencing was PBMCs. The receptor was derived from a woman aged 40-49 years in good health and CMV-seronegative. Rearrangement joined TRBV6-5 to TRBJ2-4; 8 central bases correspond to TRBD1. The CDR3 reads CASSRSGQVNIQYF. The nucleotide sequence is TGTGCCAGCAGTCGTTCGGGACAGGTGAACATTCAGTACTTC.